This entry is about one TCR beta chain. In the authors' methods: The assay estimated nucleated cells by amplifying reference gene primers. The protocol was immunoSEQ multiplex PCR, while the TCRdb copy is restricted to in-frame clones and leaves out a portion. V and J calls plus clone size are reproduced from that table; the DNA served to infer D and trimming. The sample records over 150,000 clones, roughly 84% being singletons. This CDR3 is built from 13 residues. The junction had 5 bases not matched to a gene; V was cut back by 5 bases and J by 8 bases. The germline gives CDR1 MNHEY, CDR2 SMNVEV (reference sequence). Seattle-derived patients entered the study during active infection and were followed longitudinally. The entry originates in a study of blood T cell repertoires in COVID-19. Study information: The study drew acute and convalescent COVID-19 samples from the United States, Italy and Spain. The analysed material was cDNA or gDNA that came from T cells, B-cell-depleted T cells, or PBMCs.

This chain joins TRBV27 and TRBJ1-2, with 10 bases aligning to TRBD1. Sequencing was carried out using peripheral blood. The receptor comes from a woman aged 60-70 years with COVID-19, enrolled during active disease. The chain's CDR3 is CASSRQGAGGYTF. The DNA for the CDR3 is TGTGCCAGCAGTAGACAGGGGGCAGGGGGCTACACCTTC.